This T cell receptor (beta chain) was recorded in a study of cytomegalovirus exposure and HLA in healthy donors. A word on this clone: Its antigen is undetermined.

Overall study findings and caveats: It was confirmed in vitro that a few of the CMV-associated chains were specific for CMV antigens.

Amplification used 60 Vbeta primers and 13 Jbeta primers. The protocol was immunoSEQ multiplex PCR, while the TCRdb copy is restricted to in-frame clones and leaves out a portion. This sample's table reports 75,000 to 95,000 clones. The sequence derives from a woman aged 55-69 years in good health and CMV-seronegative. The sequencing input was PBMCs.

The CDR3 DNA reads as TGTGCCAGCAGCTTAGCGGCGGCGTTCTCCTACGAGCAGTACTTC. It translates to CASSLAAAFSYEQYF. The chain employs TRBV7-2 and TRBJ2-7; D not resolved. The ends were cut back, 0 bases at V and 0 bases at J, with 9 bases in the middle. Germline assignment: CDR1 SGHTA and CDR2 FQGNSA. The CDR3 has 15 amino acids. The full variable domain, completed using reference TRBV7-2 and TRBJ2-7, is GAGVSQSPSNKVTEKGKDVELRCDPISGHTALYWYRQSLGQGLEFLIYFQGNSAPDKSGLPSDRFSAERTGGSVSTLTIQRTQQEDSAVYLCASSLAAAFSYEQYFGPGTRLTVT.